Following are 25 T cell receptor beta chains from one sample sequenced in a study of T cells after yellow fever vaccination. TCRdb re-called the 5' RACE reads with MiXCR, one entry per CDR3 protein. The data contain 200,000 to 300,000 distinct CDR3 sequences, 10% to 15% of them seen just once; the ten biggest clones take up about 0.54%. The specimen was CD4+ T cells sorted from PBMCs, collected 45 days after the yellow fever booster vaccination. These receptors were collected from a man aged 25 to 45 who received the YFV17D yellow fever vaccine.

The table lists this clonotype with many counts. The chain employs TRBV7-2 and TRBJ2-7; 11 nucleotides agree with TRBD2. Germline CDR1 SGHTA, CDR2 FQGNSA. Trimming at V came to 4 bases and at J to 0 bases, leaving 2 bases not matched to a gene. This CDR3 contains 15 residues. The DNA of the CDR3 is TGTGCCAGCAGCTCTACTAGCGGGAGCTCCTACGAGCAGTACTTC. Translation gives CASSSTSGSSYEQYF.

This clonotype was detected a few times. The chain joins TRBV15 to TRBJ2-5; tentative D call: TRBD2 (5 bases). V was clipped by 3 bases and J by 7 bases, with 18 bases between them. This CDR3 region has 15 residues. The germline gives CDR1 LNHNV, CDR2 YYDKDF (reference sequence). The CDR3 reads CATSRPRLPPGTQYF. CDR3 nucleotides: TGTGCCACCAGCAGGCCAAGACTACCCCCTGGGACCCAGTACTTC.

There are a few counts of this clonotype. The rearrangement links TRBV12-3 or TRBV12-4 to TRBJ2-2; D is unclear. The germline V and J ends were trimmed by 8 bases and 2 bases, with 9 bases remaining between them. The CDR3 contains 13 residues. This chain's CDR3 is CASDLKNTGELFF. Here the CDR3 DNA reads TGTGCCAGCGACCTAAAAAACACCGGGGAGCTGTTTTTT.

The V call is TRBV12-3 or TRBV12-4, the J call TRBJ2-1; D is perhaps TRBD2 (5 bases). The CDR3 extends over 13 amino acids. V was pared by 5 bases and J by 6 bases, with 11 bases between. The CDR3 loop reads CASSILAANEQFF. DNA for the CDR3: TGTGCCAGCAGTATCCTAGCAGCCAATGAGCAGTTCTTC.

The table lists this clonotype with a few counts. With a much larger clone just one base away, this may be a read error. The chain has TRBV3-1 and TRBJ2-3; D is ambiguous. Trimming removed 2 bases from V and 2 bases from J, with 2 bases in between. Per the germline V gene, CDR1 is LGHDT and CDR2 is YNNKEL (reference sequence). The CDR3 is 12 residues long. As DNA, the CDR3 is TGTGCCAGCAGCCAAACCACAGATACGCAGTATTTT. This codes for CASSQTTDTQYF.

This clonotype was observed a few times. The gene calls are TRBV11-2 and TRBJ2-5; 11 bases match TRBD2. With 1 base clipped from V and 3 bases from J, the junction kept 10 bases outside the gene matches. From germline, CDR1 is SGHAT and CDR2 FQNNGV. The CDR3 is 18 amino acids. CDR3: CASSLGRRLAGKEETQYF. CDR3 coding DNA: TGTGCCAGCAGCTTAGGGAGGAGACTAGCGGGGAAGGAAGAGACCCAGTACTTC.

This clonotype showed up just a few times. The chain has TRBV12-3 or TRBV12-4 and TRBJ2-7, with TRBD2 matching over 10 bases. The CDR3 extends over 14 amino acids. V trimming: 4 bases; J trimming: 1 base; junction bases outside the gene matches: 1. The CDR3 loop is CASSSSGRSYEQYF. The DNA of the CDR3 is TGTGCCAGCAGTTCTAGCGGGAGATCCTACGAGCAGTACTTC.

The table lists this clonotype with a few counts. V gene TRBV6-2 or TRBV6-3 combines with J gene TRBJ2-3, with a tentative D call TRBD2 (6 bases). Trimming stripped 6 bases from V and 3 bases from J, with 16 bases between. Germline loops: CDR1 MNHEY, CDR2 SVGEGT. This CDR3 has 15 residues. CDR3 sequence: CASRPTGLPTDTQYF. The CDR3 nucleotides are TGTGCCAGCAGACCCACGGGACTTCCGACAGATACGCAGTATTTT.

This clonotype was picked up a small number of times. The chain has TRBV7-9 and TRBJ2-5; 9 bases are a match to TRBD1. Germline loops: CDR1 SEHNR, CDR2 FQNEAQ (reference sequence). V dropped 5 bases and J dropped 5; count of bases not matched to a gene: 6. This CDR3 comprises 14 residues. The DNA for the CDR3 is TGTGCCAGCAGCCTCGGACAGGGGTATGAGACCCAGTACTTC. Its protein is CASSLGQGYETQYF.

V gene TRBV5-1 combines with J gene TRBJ2-5; a possible D gene is TRBD1 (5 bases). V lost 5 bases to trimming and J lost 5 bases, with 22 bases between them. The CDR3 length is 16 residues. CDR1 SGHRS and CDR2 YFSETQ come from the germline V gene. The CDR3: CASRAALQGSAETQYF. The CDR3 bases are TGCGCCAGCAGAGCAGCACTTCAGGGTTCGGCCGAGACCCAGTACTTC.

A few counts support this clonotype. The rearrangement links TRBV2 to TRBJ1-5, with D unclear. The V end lost 1 base, the J end lost 7 bases, and 11 bases lay between the germline ends. Germline V gene sequence: CDR1 SNHLY, CDR2 FYNNEI. CDR3 length equals 14 residues. CDR3 amino acids: CASSEVSGLQPQHF. CDR3 sequence (DNA): TGTGCCAGCAGTGAAGTATCGGGCCTCCAGCCCCAGCATTTT.

This clonotype was detected ten times or more. CDR3 amino acids: CASSYLDEQFF. As DNA, the CDR3 is TGTGCCAGCAGTTACCTAGATGAGCAGTTCTTC. The rearrangement links TRBV6-5 to TRBJ2-1; D gene unclear. Deletions cut 2 bases from V and 8 bases from J, with 4 bases between. Looked up from germline, CDR1 is MNHEY and CDR2 is SVGAGI. This CDR3 has 11 residues.

This clonotype was seen only a few times. The rearrangement links TRBV5-6 to TRBJ2-2, with D perhaps TRBD2 (5 bases). The length of the CDR3 is 16 residues. Germline lookup yields CDR1 SGHDT and CDR2 YYEEEE. Trimming pared 1 base from V and 4 bases from J, leaving 14 bases between. Here the CDR3 DNA reads TGTGCCAGCAGCTTGCCCTCTATCGGAGGCACCGGGGAGCTGTTTTTT. Encoded protein: CASSLPSIGGTGELFF.

This rearrangement joins TRBV5-1 to TRBJ2-5, with D perhaps TRBD2 (6 bases). CDR3 length: 12 residues. The V gene lost 4 bases and the J gene lost 5 bases, with 9 bases spanning the gap. Germline lookup yields CDR1 SGHRS and CDR2 YFSETQ. CDR3 DNA: TGCGCCAGCAGCGACCGGGAGGAGACCCAGTACTTC. Amino acid sequence: CASSDREETQYF.

The chain joins TRBV20-1 to TRBJ2-3, with 7 bases matching TRBD1. There are 14 residues in the CDR3. CDR1 DFQATT and CDR2 SNEGSKA come from the germline V gene (reference sequence). Trimming cost V 5 bases and J 3 bases; bases outside gene matches: 8. The CDR3: CSASHPGGTDTQYF. The DNA of the CDR3 is TGCAGTGCTTCACACCCAGGGGGAACAGATACGCAGTATTTT.

The chain is built from TRBV10-3 and TRBJ2-5; 10 nucleotides line up with TRBD2. The germline V gene has CDR1 ENHRY and CDR2 SYGVKD. CDR3 length equals 14 residues. Trimming took 3 bases from V and 4 from J; bases not matched to a gene: 2. CDR3 in amino acids: CAISETSGIETQYF. The CDR3 DNA reads as TGTGCCATCAGTGAAACTAGCGGGATAGAGACCCAGTACTTC.

This clonotype was counted only a few times. The CDR3 DNA sequence: TGCAGTGCAAGACTAGTAGCAGATACGCAGTATTTT. The encoded protein is CSARLVADTQYF. V is TRBV20-1 and J is TRBJ2-3; D is possibly TRBD2 (6 bases). This CDR3 has 12 amino acids. V lost 6 bases, J lost 4 bases, and 11 bases lay in between. Looked up from germline, CDR1 is DFQATT and CDR2 is SNEGSKA (reference sequence).

The chain links TRBV5-5 to TRBJ2-7; maybe TRBD2 (5 bases). The germline V gene has CDR1 SGHKS and CDR2 YYEKEE (reference sequence). The CDR3 spans 13 residues. Trimming removed 4 bases at V and 9 bases at J, with 17 bases between. CDR3 in amino acids: CASSPGLHCGQYF. The CDR3 coding sequence is TGTGCCAGCAGCCCCGGACTGCACTGCGGGCAGTACTTC.

This clonotype was picked up a small number of times. This chain uses TRBV29-1 with TRBJ2-7; 8 bases are a match to TRBD1. The CDR3 spans 12 residues. The V segment lost 7 bases and the J segment 2 bases; nucleotides outside the gene matches: 4. Germline V lookup: CDR1 SQVTM, CDR2 ANQGSEA. The DNA for the CDR3 is TGCAGCGGACAGGGGACGGCCTACGAGCAGTACTTC. Translated, it gives CSGQGTAYEQYF.

This clonotype was found many times. The gene calls are TRBV5-1 and TRBJ2-1, with D perhaps matching TRBD1 (6 bases). Looked up from germline, CDR1 is SGHRS and CDR2 is YFSETQ. V dropped 0 bases and J dropped 0 bases, with 7 bases sitting between them. The CDR3 runs to 15 residues. Here the CDR3 DNA reads TGCGCCAGCAGCTTGGGGACAGTCTCCTACAATGAGCAGTTCTTC. This sequence encodes CASSLGTVSYNEQFF.

This chain connects TRBV6-5 to TRBJ2-3, with a possible D match to TRBD2 (5 bases). V dropped 7 bases and J dropped 6 bases, with 23 bases sitting between them. In germline, CDR1 is MNHEY, CDR2 SVGAGI. The CDR3 is 16 residues long. The CDR3 reads CASTPMVGGSTDTQYF. Here the CDR3 DNA reads TGTGCCAGCACTCCCATGGTGGGTGGGAGTACCGATACGCAGTATTTT.

This clonotype was detected a few times. The CDR3 sequence: CATSRDQGARGQPQHF. Here the CDR3 DNA reads TGTGCCACCAGCAGAGATCAGGGGGCGCGGGGTCAGCCCCAGCATTTT. The chain carries TRBV15 and TRBJ1-5; 8 nucleotides agree with TRBD1. The CDR3 covers 16 residues. V shed 0 bases, J shed 6 bases, and the junction held 7 bases outside the gene matches. Germline V gene lookup returns CDR1 LNHNV and CDR2 YYDKDF (reference sequence).

The chain recombines TRBV7-2 with TRBJ1-1; D is undetermined. Germline CDR1 SGHTA, CDR2 FQGNSA. Trimming took 7 bases from V and 0 from J, leaving 12 bases between them. This CDR3 comprises 14 residues. CDR3 in amino acids: CASIPDAVNTEAFF. Written as DNA, the CDR3 is TGTGCCAGCATCCCTGACGCGGTGAACACTGAAGCTTTCTTT.

V is TRBV6-1 and J is TRBJ1-2; D may be TRBD1 (6 bases). This CDR3 contains 15 residues. CDR1 is MNHNS and CDR2 is SASEGT in the germline V gene. V dropped 4 bases and J dropped 4 bases, with 16 bases sitting between them. The chain's CDR3 is CASSVTGGRRYGYTF. CDR3 coding DNA: TGTGCCAGCAGTGTCACGGGGGGCAGACGCTATGGCTACACCTTC.

The chain recombines TRBV24-1 with TRBJ2-3; D remains unclear. Trimming cost V 3 bases and J 4 bases, with 13 bases left between them. Germline V CDR1 and CDR2: KGHDR, SFDVKD. The CDR3 is 15 residues long. The CDR3 sequence: CATSDAGRAADTQYF. The DNA of the CDR3 is TGTGCCACCAGTGATGCTGGACGGGCCGCAGATACGCAGTATTTT.